This T cell receptor beta chain was sequenced in a study of blood T cells in healthy people across ages. At the level of the study: Template switching retrieved approximately one barcoded beta molecule for each two T cells. Study results and caveats: PBMC samples, being unsorted, prevented any conclusive comparison of naive and antigen-experienced cells.

Trimming stripped 0 bases from V and 7 bases from J, with 19 bases between. The CDR3 has 16 residues. CDR1 and CDR2 from the germline V gene are DFQATT and SNEGSKA (reference sequence). Using a J-beta primer mix together with a sample-barcoded 5' primer, a second PCR was run for about 6 to 11 cycles. TCRdb re-derived calls from the 5' RACE reads in MiXCR, one entry per CDR3 protein. There are 700,000 or so distinct CDR3 sequences in the sample; approximately 21% occur only once, and 22% lies in the top ten. Turning to this clonotype: The antigen remains unidentified.

This chain joins TRBV20-1 and TRBJ2-1; D possibly corresponds to TRBD2 (6 bases). This TCR came from a man between 65 and 79 years old in good health. The source material was blood. For the CDR3, the DNA is TGCAGTGCTAGAGACCCAAGAGGAGGGGCGGAAAATGAGCAGTTCTTC. Its protein product is CSARDPRGGAENEQFF.